This passage covers 22 T cell receptor beta chains from one sample sequenced in a study of multiple sclerosis patients with progressive multifocal leukoencephalopathy. Time point reported: time of PML onset. The method was immunoSEQ multiplex PCR; TCRdb's version includes in-frame clones alone and lacks a portion of them. The sample includes roughly 28,000 clones, 75% to 90% of them seen just once. Source: PBMCs, taken from a patient treated with natalizumab. The receptors were sampled from a young woman with progressive multifocal leukoencephalopathy.

The sample holds one count of this clone. V gene TRBV28 combines with J gene TRBJ1-3, with D uncertain. The germline V gene has CDR1 MDHEN and CDR2 SYDVKM. There are 16 residues in the CDR3. The V and J ends lost 6 bases and 0 bases respectively, with 15 bases between them. The CDR3 nucleotides read TGTGCCAGCAGGACCTCCAGCATCAACTCTGGAAACACCATATATTTT. This translates into CASRTSSINSGNTIYF.

V is TRBV30 and J is TRBJ2-1; TRBD2 might be the D (6 bases). Germline assignment: CDR1 GTSNPN and CDR2 SVGIG (reference sequence). There are 13 residues in the CDR3. V was clipped by 5 bases and J by 6 bases, with 14 bases between them. The CDR3 protein is CAWEGGWGNEQFF. DNA of the CDR3: TGTGCCTGGGAGGGAGGATGGGGCAATGAGCAGTTCTTC.

The V and J genes are TRBV4-2 and TRBJ1-1; TRBD1 matches at 7 bases. CDR1 and CDR2 from the germline V gene are LGHNA and YNFKEQ. Trimming took 6 bases from V and 5 from J; bases not matched to a gene: 12. CDR3 size: 15 residues. The CDR3 DNA reads TGTGCCAGCAGGCTCTCAGGGGGGAAGAGGACTGAAGCTTTCTTT. Protein product: CASRLSGGKRTEAFF.

This clone was observed a single time. The V call is TRBV7-9, the J call TRBJ2-5; D is unresolved. Trimming removed 1 base from V and 8 bases from J, with 11 bases in between. Looked up from germline, CDR1 is SEHNR and CDR2 is FQNEAQ (reference sequence). The CDR3 consists of 13 residues. In DNA, the CDR3 is TGTGCCAGCAGCTTAGTTGATCCTACTACCCAGTACTTC. Translation: CASSLVDPTTQYF.

The V call is TRBV9, the J call TRBJ2-1; possible D gene TRBD2, 7 bases. The CDR3 runs 14 residues. Germline CDR1 reads SGDLS; CDR2 reads YYNGEE. Trimming cost V 2 bases and J 8 bases, with 14 bases left between them. CDR3 residues: CASSVGGPRDEQFF. The CDR3 DNA sequence: TGTGCCAGCAGCGTCGGGGGGCCCCGTGATGAGCAGTTCTTC.

There are a few counts of this clone. The genes are TRBV30 and TRBJ2-1, with TRBD2 identical over 8 bases. Germline V CDR1 and CDR2: GTSNPN, SVGIG (reference sequence). J lost 8 bases, V lost 3 bases, and 9 bases had no gene match. This CDR3 is built from 14 residues. The DNA for the CDR3 is TGTGCCTGGAGGAGCGGGAGAGGGTTTGATGAGCAGTTCTTC. This sequence encodes CAWRSGRGFDEQFF.

The genes are TRBV5-6 and TRBJ2-3, with D perhaps TRBD1 or TRBD2 (6 bases each). The CDR3 contains 16 residues. Germline V lookup: CDR1 SGHDT, CDR2 YYEEEE. Trimming stripped 1 base from V and 1 base from J, with 13 bases between. CDR3 loop: CASSLSRGGGTDTQYF. CDR3 coding DNA: TGTGCCAGCAGCTTGAGCAGGGGAGGCGGCACAGATACGCAGTATTTT.

The chain recombines TRBV5-1 with TRBJ2-7; TRBD2 aligns across 11 bases. The CDR3 covers 15 residues. Germline lookup yields CDR1 SGHRS and CDR2 YFSETQ. V lost 4 bases and J lost 2; bases outside the gene matches: 5. The chain's CDR3 is CASSEGLAGAYEQYF. The DNA of the CDR3 is TGCGCCAGCAGCGAAGGACTAGCGGGTGCCTACGAGCAGTACTTC.

The V gene is TRBV28, the J gene TRBJ1-1; D may be TRBD1 (5 bases). The CDR3 runs to 13 residues. The V end lost 7 bases, the J end lost 4 bases, and 13 bases lay between the germline ends. Germline CDR1 is MDHEN and CDR2 is SYDVKM. As DNA, the CDR3 is TGTGCCAGCATCACAGCAGGGATCACTGAAGCTTTCTTT. This translates into CASITAGITEAFF.

This rearrangement joins TRBV6-5 to TRBJ1-2; the D is unclear. Germline CDR1 reads MNHEY; CDR2 reads SVGAGI. The CDR3 spans 13 residues. The ends were cut back, 4 bases at V and 7 bases at J, with 13 bases in the middle. CDR3 DNA sequence: TGTGCCAGCAGTTCGGGAGGCGCGATTGGCTACACCTTC. Amino acid sequence: CASSSGGAIGYTF.

This clone has just one count. The chain is built from TRBV13 and TRBJ1-1, with D tentatively TRBD1 (5 bases). V was pared by 2 bases and J by 8 bases, with 9 bases between. CDR1 PRHDT and CDR2 FYEKMQ come from the germline V gene (reference sequence). CDR3 length: 12 amino acids. For the CDR3, the DNA is TGTGCCAGCAGCTTACTGGGGGTAGAAGCTTTCTTT. Residues: CASSLLGVEAFF.

The V gene is TRBV29-1, the J gene TRBJ2-3; 8 bases fit TRBD2. Germline CDR1 reads SQVTM; CDR2 reads ANQGSEA. Trimming took 7 bases from V and 6 from J; bases not matched to a gene: 6. The CDR3 is 12 residues long. The CDR3, as DNA: TGCAGCGCCGGGGGGGACCTGGATACGCAGTATTTT. It translates to CSAGGDLDTQYF.

The chain is built from TRBV28 and TRBJ1-5; TRBD1 might be the D (6 bases). Trimming cost V 6 bases and J 7 bases, with 13 bases left between them. This CDR3 contains 13 residues. Germline CDR1 MDHEN, CDR2 SYDVKM. As DNA, the CDR3 is TGTGCCAGCAGAACAGGGCTCAAACAGCCCCAGCATTTT. It codes for CASRTGLKQPQHF.

CDR3 bases: TGCAGCACCCGTTATCAGGGAGACTACACCTTC. Translated: CSTRYQGDYTF. V usage is TRBV29-1 and J usage is TRBJ1-2, with a tentative D call TRBD1 (5 bases). The CDR3 runs 11 residues. Per germline, CDR1 SQVTM and CDR2 ANQGSEA. Trimming left V 8 bases short and J 10 bases short, with 17 bases between.

The CDR3 here is CASSIDAQGLSPLHF. DNA of the CDR3: TGTGCCAGTAGTATAGACGCGCAGGGGCTGTCACCCCTCCACTTT. The V and J genes are TRBV19 and TRBJ1-6; D possibly corresponds to TRBD1 (6 bases). Germline CDR1 LNHDA, CDR2 SQIVND (reference sequence). The CDR3 extends over 15 amino acids. The V and J ends lost 0 bases and 10 bases respectively, with 13 bases between them.

The chain joins TRBV27 to TRBJ1-1, with D possibly TRBD1 on 5 matching bases. The CDR3 contains 16 residues. The germline V and J ends were trimmed by 7 bases and 4 bases, with 22 bases remaining between them. CDR1 and CDR2 from the germline V gene are MNHEY and SMNVEV (reference sequence). In nucleotides, the CDR3 is TGTGCCAGCATCGCCTCCTTGGGACGGGGAAGCACTGAAGCTTTCTTT. Amino acids: CASIASLGRGSTEAFF.

The V call is TRBV5-6, the J call TRBJ2-7; possible D gene TRBD1, 5 bases. CDR3 length: 14 amino acids. Per germline, CDR1 SGHDT and CDR2 YYEEEE. Trimming pared 3 bases from V and 5 bases from J, leaving 15 bases between. CDR3 in DNA: TGTGCCAGCAGCTCTCCAGGGATCGTCAACGAGCAGTACTTC. Its protein is CASSSPGIVNEQYF. Combining the CDR3 with reference TRBV5-6 and TRBJ2-7 gives the whole variable domain DAGVTQSPTHLIKTRGQQVTLRCSPKSGHDTVSWYQQALGQGPQFIFQYYEEEERQRGNFPDRFSGHQFPNYSSELNVNALLLGDSALYLCASSSPGIVNEQYFGPGTRLTVT.

The gene calls are TRBV5-5 and TRBJ1-3, with unresolved D. Germline CDR1 reads SGHKS; CDR2 reads YYEKEE (reference sequence). V was clipped by 4 bases and J by 2 bases, with 10 bases between them. This CDR3 has 14 residues. CDR3 DNA: TGTGCCAGCAGCGGAGGACTAGCTGGAAACACCATATATTTT. Amino acids: CASSGGLAGNTIYF.

J is TRBJ2-2 and V is TRBV19; D remains unclear. In germline, CDR1 is LNHDA, CDR2 SQIVND (reference sequence). CDR3 length: 11 residues. V gave up 4 bases and J gave up 6 bases, with 3 bases separating them. This chain's CDR3 is CASSRAGELFF. CDR3 in DNA: TGTGCCAGTAGTAGGGCCGGGGAGCTGTTTTTT.

This sequence joins TRBV5-4 and TRBJ1-2; 10 nucleotides align to TRBD1. After removal of 4 bases from V and 6 bases from J, the junction contained 6 bases not matched to a gene. The CDR3 covers 14 residues. Germline CDR1 is SGHNT and CDR2 is YYREEE (reference sequence). Here the CDR3 reads CASSIPGQGNGYTF. CDR3 bases: TGTGCCAGCAGCATTCCGGGACAGGGGAATGGCTACACCTTC.

The V gene is TRBV29-1, the J gene TRBJ2-7, with 8 bases fitting TRBD1. Per the germline V gene, CDR1 is SQVTM and CDR2 is ANQGSEA. The V segment lost 7 bases and the J segment 5 bases; nucleotides outside the gene matches: 10. The CDR3 covers 13 residues. The CDR3 loop is CSAMGQVSHEQYF. DNA of the CDR3: TGCAGCGCCATGGGACAGGTTAGCCACGAGCAGTACTTC.

This chain links TRBV5-6 with TRBJ2-1, with 7 bases aligning to TRBD1. With 0 bases clipped from V and 5 bases from J, the junction kept 5 bases outside the gene matches. From germline, CDR1 is SGHDT and CDR2 YYEEEE. The CDR3 covers 15 residues. CDR3 residues: CASSLVRGPNNEQFF. Written as DNA, the CDR3 is TGTGCCAGCAGCTTGGTAAGGGGGCCCAACAATGAGCAGTTCTTC.